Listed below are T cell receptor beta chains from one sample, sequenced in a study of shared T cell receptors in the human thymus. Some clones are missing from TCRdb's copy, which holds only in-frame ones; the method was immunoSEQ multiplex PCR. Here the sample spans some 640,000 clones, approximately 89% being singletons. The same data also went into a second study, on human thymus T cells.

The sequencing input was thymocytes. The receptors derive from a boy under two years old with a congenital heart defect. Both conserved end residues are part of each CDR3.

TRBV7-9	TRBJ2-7	CASSRTVNEQYF
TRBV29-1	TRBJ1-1	CSVDWAGNTEAFF
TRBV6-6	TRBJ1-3	CASTLTGRLSGNTIYF
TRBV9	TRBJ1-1	CASSVGRGRTRNTEAFF
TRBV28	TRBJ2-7	CASSSRVEADDEQYF
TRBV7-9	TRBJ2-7	CASSHSKESDEQYF
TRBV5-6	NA	CASSSRLCEQYF
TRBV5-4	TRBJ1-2	CASSRGTTFSGYTF
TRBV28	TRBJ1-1	CASRLGGQKNTEAFF
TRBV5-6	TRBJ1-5	CASSLGFPGSNQPQHF
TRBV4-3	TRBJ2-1	CASSQVLAGFSYNEQFF
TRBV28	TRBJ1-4	CASSSLTGKLFF
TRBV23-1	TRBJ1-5	CASSQSRHHYSNQPQHF
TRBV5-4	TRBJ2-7	CASSRSPRGYEQYF
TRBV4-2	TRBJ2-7	CASSQDQSRGAYEQYF
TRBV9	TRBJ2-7	CASSAYGGQGDYEQYF
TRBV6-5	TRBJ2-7	CASSYSGATPYEQYF
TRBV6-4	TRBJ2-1	CASSEGGGRPKLNEQFF
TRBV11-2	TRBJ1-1	CASSSIGRAKNTEAFF
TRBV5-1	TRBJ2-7	CASSLDRTGAVQYF
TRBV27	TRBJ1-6	CASSLDMTGGGSPLHF
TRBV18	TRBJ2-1	CASSRSGTAYNEQFF
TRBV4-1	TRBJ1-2	CASSQEEVAGGNYGYPF
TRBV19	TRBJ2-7	CASSIREITAQYEQYF
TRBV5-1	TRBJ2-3	CASSFKSTDTQYF
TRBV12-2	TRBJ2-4	CASRLVPGLAGNIQYF
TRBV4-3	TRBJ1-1	CASSQDPRQGENTEAFF
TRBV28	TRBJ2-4	CASSLEGGRVQYF
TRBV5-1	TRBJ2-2	CASSLAGGPSNTGELFF
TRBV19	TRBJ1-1	CASSFRGLDTEAFF
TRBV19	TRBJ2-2	CASKRSGFPGELFF
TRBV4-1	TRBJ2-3	CASSGGGGATDTQYF
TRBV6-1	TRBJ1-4	CASSEESREKLFF
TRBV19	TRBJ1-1	CASSPRTAMEAFF
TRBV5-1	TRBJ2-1	CASSRVEGYNEQFF
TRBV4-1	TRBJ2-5	CASSPPSGPTAQYF
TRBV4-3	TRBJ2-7	CASSQWASGTYEQYF
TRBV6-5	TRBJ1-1	CASSPGQAQGEAFF
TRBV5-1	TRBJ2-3	CASSLELTTDTQYF
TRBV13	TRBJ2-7	CASSPRPGLAIAYEQYF
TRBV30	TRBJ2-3	CAWSTAGGPTDTQYF